The T cell receptor (beta chain) under discussion was sequenced for a study of cytomegalovirus exposure and HLA in healthy donors. Worth noting for this clone: Antigen unknown.

The study, taken as a whole, reports: Trimming of TCR beta V- and J-genes showed a link, identified in a later analysis, to a missense DCLRE1C variant. No immune exposure information besides CMV serostatus was available. Sequencing likely produced, as an artifact, a cluster of highly shared sequence variants.

Germline V gene data show CDR1 as GTSNPN and CDR2 as SVGIG (reference sequence). Trimming left V 4 bases short and J 4 bases short, with 19 bases between. The CDR3 contains 15 residues. With 60 Vbeta and 13 Jbeta primers, the PCR was carried out. The table came from immunoSEQ multiplex PCR; TCRdb's copy has only in-frame clones and leaves some out. The sample holds roughly 120,000 clones; approximately 80% are singletons and the top ten take approximately 11%. Sequencing input: PBMCs. V and J are TRBV30 and TRBJ2-5; D possibly corresponds to TRBD2 (6 bases). The TCR sequence derives from a male donor in good health and CMV-seropositive. CDR3 DNA sequence: TGTGCCTGGACCCCTCGGAAGGTAGCGGCAGAGACCCAGTACTTC. Its protein product is CAWTPRKVAAETQYF.